This is a list of T cell receptor beta chains from one sample in a study of cytomegalovirus exposure and HLA in healthy donors. Sequencing used immunoSEQ multiplex PCR; TCRdb keeps in-frame clones, though not all of them. The table includes approximately 130,000 clones, 70% to 90% detected once. Sequences were obtained from PBMCs. These receptors were taken from a woman in her twenties or thirties in good health and CMV-seronegative. The CDR3 runs from the conserved cysteine through the conserved F or W. D genes are given only for firm matches. Clone size is not always given. Where it is, it says once, few, many or a class for expanded clones.

>TRBV9|TRBJ2-3|.|TRBD2
CASSVGGGPGPTDTQYF
TGTGCCAGCAGCGTAGGGGGGGGACCGGGGCCCACAGATACGCAGTATTTT
>TRBV9|TRBJ1-3|.|TRBD1
CASSVGQGVGNTIYF
TGTGCCAGCAGCGTGGGACAGGGTGTAGGAAACACCATATATTTT
>TRBV5-1|TRBJ2-2|.|TRBD2
CASSTGLAGGPGELFF
TGCGCCAGCAGCACCGGACTAGCGGGGGGCCCCGGGGAGCTGTTTTTT
>TRBV4-2|TRBJ1-5|.|TRBD1
CASSLGQGRQPQHF
TGTGCCAGCAGCCTCGGACAGGGCCGTCAGCCCCAGCATTTT
>TRBV27|TRBJ2-6|.|TRBD1
CASSSRQGRGGANVLTF
TGTGCCAGCAGTTCCCGACAGGGGAGAGGTGGGGCCAACGTCCTGACTTTC
>TRBV7-8|TRBJ2-1|.|TRBD2
CASSVGLAGGNNEQFF
TGTGCCAGCAGCGTGGGACTAGCGGGGGGTAACAATGAGCAGTTCTTC
>TRBV7-9|TRBJ2-3|once|TRBD2
CASSLLAGGGADTQYF
TGTGCCAGCAGCTTACTAGCGGGGGGCGGCGCAGATACGCAGTATTTT
>TRBV6-4|TRBJ2-3|.|.
CASSVTRTDTQYF
TGTGCCAGCAGTGTCACGAGGACAGATACGCAGTATTTT
>TRBV5-4|TRBJ2-3|.|.
CASSPSTRGANTDTQYF
TGTGCCAGCAGCCCCTCCACCCGGGGGGCAAACACAGATACGCAGTATTTT
>TRBV7-2|TRBJ1-2|.|.
CASSLEAGDDGYTF
TGTGCCAGCAGCTTAGAGGCAGGGGACGATGGCTACACCTTC
>TRBV7-2|TRBJ2-7|.|TRBD1
CASSLGGTGGRREQYF
TGTGCCAGCAGCTTAGGTGGGACAGGGGGCCGGCGCGAGCAGTACTTC
>TRBV5-1|TRBJ2-5|.|.
CASRAGYQETQYF
TGCGCCAGCAGAGCAGGGTACCAAGAGACCCAGTACTTC
>TRBV9|TRBJ2-7|.|.
CASSPRPDMASYEQYF
TGTGCCAGCAGCCCCCGGCCTGACATGGCCTCCTACGAGCAGTACTTC
>TRBV7-2|TRBJ1-2|once|.
CASSRQSNYGYTF
TGTGCCAGCAGCCGACAGTCTAACTATGGCTACACCTTC
>TRBV7-9|TRBJ2-7|.|.
CASSLTSPGPSSYEQYF
TGTGCCAGCAGCTTAACCTCCCCAGGGCCCAGCTCCTACGAGCAGTACTTC
>TRBV7-2|TRBJ2-7|.|TRBD2
CASRSSGGDPNEQYF
TGTGCCAGCAGGTCAAGCGGGGGGGATCCTAACGAGCAGTACTTC
>TRBV29-1|TRBJ2-5|once|TRBD1
CSASGTVKETQYF
TGCAGCGCATCCGGGACAGTTAAAGAGACCCAGTACTTC
>TRBV2|TRBJ2-7|.|TRBD2
CASSHGASGRYEQYF
TGTGCCAGCAGCCACGGGGCTAGCGGACGATACGAGCAGTACTTC
>TRBV30|TRBJ2-7|once|.
CAGALGYEQYF
TGTGCCGGGGCGTTGGGTTACGAGCAGTACTTC
>TRBV6-1|TRBJ1-2|.|TRBD1
CASKPTGDYGYTF
TGTGCCAGCAAACCCACAGGGGACTATGGCTACACCTTC
>TRBV30|TRBJ1-1|.|.
CAFRVVDPEAFF
TGTGCATTTCGGGTTGTTGATCCTGAAGCTTTCTTT
>TRBV27|TRBJ2-7|.|TRBD2
CASSSPPRRLGGEQYF
TGTGCCAGCAGTTCCCCTCCCCGCAGGCTGGGGGGGGAGCAGTACTTC
>TRBV6-4|TRBJ2-7|.|.
CASSASFEQYF
TGTGCCAGCAGTGCGTCTTTCGAGCAGTACTTC
>TRBV14|TRBJ2-7|medium-sized|.
CASSQEGLSYEQYF
TGTGCCAGCAGCCAAGAAGGACTCTCCTACGAGCAGTACTTC
>TRBV30|TRBJ1-2|.|TRBD1
CAWNRQGVGGYTF
TGTGCCTGGAACCGACAGGGGGTAGGGGGCTACACCTTC
>TRBV7-9|TRBJ1-2|.|TRBD1
CASSLLDRVHGYTF
TGTGCCAGCAGCTTACTGGACAGGGTCCATGGCTACACCTTC
>TRBV18|TRBJ1-1|.|.
CASSLAGGNTEAFF
TGTGCCAGCTCCCTGGCGGGCGGTAACACTGAAGCTTTCTTT
>TRBV29-1|TRBJ1-1|.|TRBD1
CSVDRGTNTEAFF
TGCAGCGTTGACAGGGGGACGAACACTGAAGCTTTCTTT
>TRBV14|TRBJ1-3|.|TRBD1
CASSLGQGMRNTIYF
TGTGCCAGCAGCCTTGGACAGGGGATGAGAAACACCATATATTTT
>TRBV19|TRBJ1-2|.|TRBD1
CASSFTRGTGVGAGYTF
TGTGCCAGTAGTTTCACTCGGGGGACAGGGGTAGGAGCTGGCTACACCTTC